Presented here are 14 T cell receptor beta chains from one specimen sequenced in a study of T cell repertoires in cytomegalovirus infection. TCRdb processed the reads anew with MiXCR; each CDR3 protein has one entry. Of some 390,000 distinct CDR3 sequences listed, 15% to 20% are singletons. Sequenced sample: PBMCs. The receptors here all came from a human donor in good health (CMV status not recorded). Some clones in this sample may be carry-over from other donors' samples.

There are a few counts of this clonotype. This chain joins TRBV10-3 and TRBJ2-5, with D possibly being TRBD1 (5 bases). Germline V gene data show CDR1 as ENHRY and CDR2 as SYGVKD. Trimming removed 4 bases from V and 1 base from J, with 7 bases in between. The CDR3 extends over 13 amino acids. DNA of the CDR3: TGTGCCATCAGTGTAGACAGCCAAGAGACCCAGTACTTC. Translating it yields CAISVDSQETQYF.

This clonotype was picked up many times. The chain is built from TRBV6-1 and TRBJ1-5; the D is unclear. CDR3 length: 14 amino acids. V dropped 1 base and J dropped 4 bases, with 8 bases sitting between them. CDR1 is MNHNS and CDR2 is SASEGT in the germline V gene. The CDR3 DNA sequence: TGTGCCAGCAGTGAAGTTACGTATAATCAGCCCCAGCATTTT. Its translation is CASSEVTYNQPQHF.

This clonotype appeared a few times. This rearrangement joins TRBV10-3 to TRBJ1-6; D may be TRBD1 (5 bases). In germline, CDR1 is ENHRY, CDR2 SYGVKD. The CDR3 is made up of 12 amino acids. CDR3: CATTGEGSPLHF. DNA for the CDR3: TGTGCGACCACGGGGGAAGGTTCACCCCTCCACTTT.

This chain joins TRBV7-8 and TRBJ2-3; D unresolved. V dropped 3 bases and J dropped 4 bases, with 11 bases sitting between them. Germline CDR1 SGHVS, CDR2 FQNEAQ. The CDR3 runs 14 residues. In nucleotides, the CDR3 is TGTGCCAGCAGCTTTCTCGACACGTCAGATACGCAGTATTTT. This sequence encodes CASSFLDTSDTQYF.

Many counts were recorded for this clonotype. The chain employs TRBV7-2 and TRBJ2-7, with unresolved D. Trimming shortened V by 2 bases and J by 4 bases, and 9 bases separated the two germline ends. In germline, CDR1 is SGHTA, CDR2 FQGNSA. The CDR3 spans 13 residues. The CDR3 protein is CASSLSYGYEQYF. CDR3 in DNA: TGTGCCAGCAGCTTATCGTACGGGTACGAGCAGTACTTC.

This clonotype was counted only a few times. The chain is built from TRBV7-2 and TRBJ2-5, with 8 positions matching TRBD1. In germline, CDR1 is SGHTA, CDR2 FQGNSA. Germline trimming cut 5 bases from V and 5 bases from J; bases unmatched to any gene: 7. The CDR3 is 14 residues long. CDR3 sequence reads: CASSPDRDRETQYF. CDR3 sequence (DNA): TGTGCCAGCAGCCCGGACAGGGATAGGGAGACCCAGTACTTC. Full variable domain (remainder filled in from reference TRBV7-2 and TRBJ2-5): GAGVSQSPSNKVTEKGKDVELRCDPISGHTALYWYRQSLGQGLEFLIYFQGNSAPDKSGLPSDRFSAERTGGSVSTLTIQRTQQEDSAVYLCASSPDRDRETQYFGPGTRLLVL.

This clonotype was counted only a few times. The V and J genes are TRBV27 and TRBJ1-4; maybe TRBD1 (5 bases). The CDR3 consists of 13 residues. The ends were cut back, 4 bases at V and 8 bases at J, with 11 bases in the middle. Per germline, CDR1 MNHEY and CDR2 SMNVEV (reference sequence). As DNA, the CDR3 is TGTGCCAGCAGTTGGGGGGAGGACGAAAAACTGTTTTTT. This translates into CASSWGEDEKLFF. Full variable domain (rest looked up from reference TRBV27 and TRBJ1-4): EAQVTQNPRYLITVTGKKLTVTCSQNMNHEYMSWYRQDPGLGLRQIYYSMNVEVTDKGDVPEGYKVSRKEKRNFPLILESPSPNQTSLYFCASSWGEDEKLFFGSGTQLSVL.

The CDR3 region is CASSSTGAHRFQYF. CDR3 coding DNA: TGTGCCAGCAGTTCCACGGGGGCCCACAGGTTTCAGTACTTC. This rearrangement joins TRBV28 to TRBJ2-7; D may correspond to TRBD1 or TRBD2 (6 bases each). Germline values: CDR1 MDHEN, CDR2 SYDVKM. This CDR3 has 14 amino acids. V was pared by 4 bases and J by 10 bases, with 20 bases between.

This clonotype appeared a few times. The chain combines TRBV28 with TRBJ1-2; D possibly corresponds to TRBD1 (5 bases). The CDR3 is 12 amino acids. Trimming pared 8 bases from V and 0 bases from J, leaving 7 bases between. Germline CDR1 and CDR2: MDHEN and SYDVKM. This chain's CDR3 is CASGGANYGYTF. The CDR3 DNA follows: TGTGCCAGCGGGGGAGCTAACTATGGCTACACCTTC.

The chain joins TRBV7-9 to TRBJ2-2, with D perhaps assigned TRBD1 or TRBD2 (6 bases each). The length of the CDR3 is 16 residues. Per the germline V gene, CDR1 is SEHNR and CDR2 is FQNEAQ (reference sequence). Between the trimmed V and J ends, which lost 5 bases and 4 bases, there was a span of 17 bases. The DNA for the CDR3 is TGTGCCAGCAGCAGACGACAGGCGGAGGGCACCGGGGAGCTGTTTTTT. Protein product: CASSRRQAEGTGELFF.

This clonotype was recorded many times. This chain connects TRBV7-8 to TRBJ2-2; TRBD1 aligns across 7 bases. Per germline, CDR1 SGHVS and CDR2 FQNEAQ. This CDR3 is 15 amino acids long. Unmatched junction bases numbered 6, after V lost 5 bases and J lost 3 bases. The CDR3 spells CASSPRQGYTGELFF. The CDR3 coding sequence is TGTGCCAGCAGCCCTCGACAGGGTTACACCGGGGAGCTGTTTTTT.

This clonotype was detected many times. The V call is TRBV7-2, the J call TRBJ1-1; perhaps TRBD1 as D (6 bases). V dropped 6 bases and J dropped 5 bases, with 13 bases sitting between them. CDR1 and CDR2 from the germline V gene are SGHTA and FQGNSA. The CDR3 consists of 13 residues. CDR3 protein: CASSSDRQTEAFF. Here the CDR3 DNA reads TGTGCCAGCAGTTCAGACAGGCAAACTGAAGCTTTCTTT.

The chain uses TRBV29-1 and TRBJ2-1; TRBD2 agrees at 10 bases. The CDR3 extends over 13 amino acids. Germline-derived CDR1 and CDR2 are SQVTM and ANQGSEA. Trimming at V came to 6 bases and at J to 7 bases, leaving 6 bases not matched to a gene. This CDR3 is CSVSGRARNEQFF. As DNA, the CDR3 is TGCAGCGTGAGCGGGAGGGCCAGGAATGAGCAGTTCTTC.

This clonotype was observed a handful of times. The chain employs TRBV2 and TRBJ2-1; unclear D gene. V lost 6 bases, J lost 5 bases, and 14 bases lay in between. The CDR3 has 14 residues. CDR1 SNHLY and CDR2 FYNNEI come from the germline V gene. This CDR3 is CASSPLPGNNEQFF. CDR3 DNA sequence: TGTGCCAGCAGCCCCCTGCCGGGTAACAATGAGCAGTTCTTC.